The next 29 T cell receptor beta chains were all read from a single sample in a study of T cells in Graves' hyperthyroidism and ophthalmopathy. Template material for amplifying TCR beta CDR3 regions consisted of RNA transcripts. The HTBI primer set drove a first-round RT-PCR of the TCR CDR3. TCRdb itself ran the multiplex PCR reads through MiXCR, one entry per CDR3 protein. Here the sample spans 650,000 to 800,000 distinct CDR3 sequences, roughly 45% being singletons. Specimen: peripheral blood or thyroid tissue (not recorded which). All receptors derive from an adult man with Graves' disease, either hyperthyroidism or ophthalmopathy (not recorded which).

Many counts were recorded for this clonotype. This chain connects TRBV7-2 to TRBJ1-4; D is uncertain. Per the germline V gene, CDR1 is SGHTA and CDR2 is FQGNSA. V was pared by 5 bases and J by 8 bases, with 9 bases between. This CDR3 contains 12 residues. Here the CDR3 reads CASSHPFEKLFF. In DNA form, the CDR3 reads TGTGCCAGCAGCCACCCGTTCGAAAAACTGTTTTTT.

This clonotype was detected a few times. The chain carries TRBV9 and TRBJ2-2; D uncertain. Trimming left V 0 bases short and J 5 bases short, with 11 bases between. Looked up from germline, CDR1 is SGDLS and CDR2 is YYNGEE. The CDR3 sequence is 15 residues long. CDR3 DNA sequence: TGTGCCAGCAGCGTAGAAACAGTTAGGACCGGGGAGCTGTTTTTT. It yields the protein CASSVETVRTGELFF.

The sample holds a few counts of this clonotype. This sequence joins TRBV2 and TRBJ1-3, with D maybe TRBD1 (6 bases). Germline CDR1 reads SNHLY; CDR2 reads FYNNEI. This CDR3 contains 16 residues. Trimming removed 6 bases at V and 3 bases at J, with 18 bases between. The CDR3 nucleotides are TGTGCCAGCAGCCTCCTACGGACAGTAAATGGAAACACCATATATTTT. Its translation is CASSLLRTVNGNTIYF.

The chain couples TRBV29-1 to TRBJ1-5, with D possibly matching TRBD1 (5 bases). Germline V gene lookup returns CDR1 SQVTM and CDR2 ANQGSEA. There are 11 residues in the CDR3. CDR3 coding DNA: TGCAGGTCCGGGACGCATCAGCCCCAGCATTTT. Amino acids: CRSGTHQPQHF.

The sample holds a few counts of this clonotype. CDR3: CSVVGQGLRGWSSGNTIYF. CDR3 sequence (DNA): TGCAGCGTTGTGGGACAGGGGTTACGGGGATGGAGCTCTGGAAACACCATATATTTT. The chain joins TRBV29-1 to TRBJ1-3; 10 bases are shared with TRBD1. The CDR3 has 19 residues. The V segment lost 4 bases and the J segment 0 bases; nucleotides outside the gene matches: 15. Germline values: CDR1 SQVTM, CDR2 ANQGSEA.

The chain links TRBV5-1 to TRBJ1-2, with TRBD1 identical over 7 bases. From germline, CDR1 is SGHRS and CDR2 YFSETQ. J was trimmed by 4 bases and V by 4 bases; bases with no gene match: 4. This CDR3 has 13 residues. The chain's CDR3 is CASSRDSAYGYTF. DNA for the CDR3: TGCGCCAGCAGCCGGGACAGCGCCTATGGCTACACCTTC. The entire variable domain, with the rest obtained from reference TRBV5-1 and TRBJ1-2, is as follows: KAGVTQTPRYLIKTRGQQVTLSCSPISGHRSVSWYQQTPGQGLQFLFEYFSETQRNKGNFPGRFSGRQFSNSRSEMNVSTLELGDSALYLCASSRDSAYGYTFGSGTRLTVV.

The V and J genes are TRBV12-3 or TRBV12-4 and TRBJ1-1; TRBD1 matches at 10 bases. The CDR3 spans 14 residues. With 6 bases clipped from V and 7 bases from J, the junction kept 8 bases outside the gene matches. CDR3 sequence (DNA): TGTGCCAGCAGCAGCACGGGACAGGGGAATGAAGCTTTCTTT. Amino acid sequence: CASSSTGQGNEAFF.

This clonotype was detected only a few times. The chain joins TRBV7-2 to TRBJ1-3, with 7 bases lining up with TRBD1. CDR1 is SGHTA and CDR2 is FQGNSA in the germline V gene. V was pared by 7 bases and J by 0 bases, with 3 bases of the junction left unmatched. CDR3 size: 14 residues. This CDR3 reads CASTDRVSGNTIYF. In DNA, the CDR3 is TGTGCCAGCACCGACAGGGTCTCTGGAAACACCATATATTTT.

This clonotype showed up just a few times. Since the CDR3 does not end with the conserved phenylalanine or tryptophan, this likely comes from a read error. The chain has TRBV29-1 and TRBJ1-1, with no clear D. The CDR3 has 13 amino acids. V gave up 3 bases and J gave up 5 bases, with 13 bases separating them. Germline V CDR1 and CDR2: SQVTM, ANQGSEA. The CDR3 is CSVDPGPGTEAFS. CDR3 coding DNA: TGCAGCGTTGACCCCGGTCCCGGGACTGAAGCTTTCTCT.

This CDR3 reads CASSQDPMYKEARTEAFF. In DNA, the CDR3 is TGTGCCAGCAGCCAAGATCCGATGTATAAGGAGGCGAGGACTGAAGCTTTCTTT. The rearrangement joins TRBV9 to TRBJ1-1; no reliable D call. Looked up from germline, CDR1 is SGDLS and CDR2 is YYNGEE. This CDR3 region has 18 residues. The V end lost 4 bases, the J end lost 5 bases, and 27 bases lay between the germline ends. Looking up the rest from reference TRBV9 and TRBJ1-1 gives the full variable domain: DSGVTQTPKHLITATGQRVTLRCSPRSGDLSVYWYQQSLDQGLQFLIQYYNGEERAKGNILERFSAQQFPDLHSELNLSSLELGDSALYFCASSQDPMYKEARTEAFFGQGTRLTVV.

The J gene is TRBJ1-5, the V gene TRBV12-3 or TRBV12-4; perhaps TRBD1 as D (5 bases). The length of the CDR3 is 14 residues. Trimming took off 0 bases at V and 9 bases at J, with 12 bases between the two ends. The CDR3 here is CASSLARVDPPQHF. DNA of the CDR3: TGTGCCAGCAGTTTAGCCAGGGTGGATCCGCCCCAGCATTTT.

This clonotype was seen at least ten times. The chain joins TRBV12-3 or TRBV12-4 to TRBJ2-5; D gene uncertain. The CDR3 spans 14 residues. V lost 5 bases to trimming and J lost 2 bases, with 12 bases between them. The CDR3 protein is CASSGDGIQETQYF. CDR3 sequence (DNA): TGTGCCAGCAGTGGCGATGGGATACAAGAGACCCAGTACTTC.

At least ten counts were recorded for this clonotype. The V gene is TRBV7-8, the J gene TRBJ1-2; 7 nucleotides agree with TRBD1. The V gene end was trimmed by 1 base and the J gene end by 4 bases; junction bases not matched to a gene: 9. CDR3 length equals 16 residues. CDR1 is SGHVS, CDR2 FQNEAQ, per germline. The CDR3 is CASSLEGARPLYGYTF. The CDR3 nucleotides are TGTGCCAGCAGCTTAGAGGGGGCGAGACCTCTCTATGGCTACACCTTC.

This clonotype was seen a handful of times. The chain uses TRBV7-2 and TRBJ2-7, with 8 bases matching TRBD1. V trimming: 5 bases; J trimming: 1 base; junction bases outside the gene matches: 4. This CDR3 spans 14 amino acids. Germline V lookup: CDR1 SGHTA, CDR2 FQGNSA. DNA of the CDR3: TGTGCCAGCAGCGCCTGGGACAGGTCCTACGAGCAGTACTTC. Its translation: CASSAWDRSYEQYF.

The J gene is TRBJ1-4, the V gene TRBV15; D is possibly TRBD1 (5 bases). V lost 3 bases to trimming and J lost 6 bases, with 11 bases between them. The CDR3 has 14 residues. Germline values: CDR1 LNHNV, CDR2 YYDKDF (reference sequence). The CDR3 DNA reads TGTGCCACCAGCAGCTCGGGAGGGGATGAAAAACTGTTTTTT. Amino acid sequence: CATSSSGGDEKLFF. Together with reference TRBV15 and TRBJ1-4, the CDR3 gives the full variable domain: DAMVIQNPRYQVTQFGKPVTLSCSQTLNHNVMYWYQQKSSQAPKLLFHYYDKDFNNEADTPDNFQSRRPNTSFCFLDIRSPGLGDTAMYLCATSSSGGDEKLFFGSGTQLSVL.

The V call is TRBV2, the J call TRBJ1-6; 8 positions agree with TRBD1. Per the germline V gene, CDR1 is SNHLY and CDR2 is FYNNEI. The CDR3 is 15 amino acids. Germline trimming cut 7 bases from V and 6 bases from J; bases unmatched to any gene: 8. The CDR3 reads CASKWSGQVNSPLHF. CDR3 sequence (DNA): TGTGCCAGCAAGTGGTCGGGACAGGTTAATTCACCCCTCCACTTT. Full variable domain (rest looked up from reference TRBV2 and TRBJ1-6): EPEVTQTPSHQVTQMGQEVILRCVPISNHLYFYWYRQILGQKVEFLVSFYNNEISEKSEIFDDQFSVERPDGSNFTLKIRSTKLEDSAMYFCASKWSGQVNSPLHFGNGTRLTVT.

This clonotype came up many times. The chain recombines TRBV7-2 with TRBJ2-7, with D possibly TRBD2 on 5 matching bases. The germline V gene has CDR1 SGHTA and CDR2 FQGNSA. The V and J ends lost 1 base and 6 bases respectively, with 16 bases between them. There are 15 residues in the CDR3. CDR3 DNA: TGTGCCAGCAGCTTAGGACTGGGAGAATTGGGCGAGCAGTACTTC. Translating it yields CASSLGLGELGEQYF.

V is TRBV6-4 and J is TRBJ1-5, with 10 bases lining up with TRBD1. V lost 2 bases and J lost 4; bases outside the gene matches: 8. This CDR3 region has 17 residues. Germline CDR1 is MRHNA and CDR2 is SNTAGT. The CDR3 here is CASSDPGQGFGNQPQHF. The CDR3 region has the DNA TGTGCCAGCAGTGACCCGGGACAGGGGTTCGGGAATCAGCCCCAGCATTTT.

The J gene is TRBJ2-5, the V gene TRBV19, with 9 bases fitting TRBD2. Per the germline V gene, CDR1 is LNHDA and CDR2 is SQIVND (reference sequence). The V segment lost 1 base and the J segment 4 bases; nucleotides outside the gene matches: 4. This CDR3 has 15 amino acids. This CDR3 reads CASSIGAGGLETQYF. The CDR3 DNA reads TGTGCCAGTAGTATAGGGGCGGGGGGGCTAGAGACCCAGTACTTC. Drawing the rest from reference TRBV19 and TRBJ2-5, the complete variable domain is DGGITQSPKYLFRKEGQNVTLSCEQNLNHDAMYWYRQDPGQGLRLIYYSQIVNDFQKGDIAEGYSVSREKKESFPLTVTSAQKNPTAFYLCASSIGAGGLETQYFGPGTRLLVL.

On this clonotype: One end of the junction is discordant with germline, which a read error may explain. CDR3 region: CANSYSGTGAVYEQYF. The CDR3 region has the DNA TGTGCCAACAGTTACTCCGGGACAGGGGCCGTCTACGAGCAGTACTTC. This chain links TRBV6-5 with TRBJ2-7; TRBD1 aligns across 10 bases. Germline V gives CDR1 MNHEY, CDR2 SVGAGI. The CDR3 runs to 16 residues.

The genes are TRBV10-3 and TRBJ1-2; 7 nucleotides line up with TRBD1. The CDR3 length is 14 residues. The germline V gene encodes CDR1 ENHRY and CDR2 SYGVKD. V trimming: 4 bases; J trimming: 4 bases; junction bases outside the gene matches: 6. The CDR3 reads CAISGDRDFYGYTF. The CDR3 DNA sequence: TGTGCCATCAGTGGAGACAGGGACTTCTATGGCTACACCTTC.

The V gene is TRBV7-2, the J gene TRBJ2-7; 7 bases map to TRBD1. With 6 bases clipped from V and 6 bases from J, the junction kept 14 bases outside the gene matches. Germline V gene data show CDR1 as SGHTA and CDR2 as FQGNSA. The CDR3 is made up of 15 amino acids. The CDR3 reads CASSGGQTGPSEQYF. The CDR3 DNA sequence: TGTGCCAGCAGTGGGGGACAGACAGGGCCCAGCGAGCAGTACTTC.

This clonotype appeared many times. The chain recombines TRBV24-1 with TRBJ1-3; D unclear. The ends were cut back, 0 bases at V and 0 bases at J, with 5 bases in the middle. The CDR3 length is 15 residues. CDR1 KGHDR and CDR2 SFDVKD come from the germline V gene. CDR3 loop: CATSDLNDSGNTIYF. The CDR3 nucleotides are TGTGCCACCAGTGATTTGAACGACTCTGGAAACACCATATATTTT.

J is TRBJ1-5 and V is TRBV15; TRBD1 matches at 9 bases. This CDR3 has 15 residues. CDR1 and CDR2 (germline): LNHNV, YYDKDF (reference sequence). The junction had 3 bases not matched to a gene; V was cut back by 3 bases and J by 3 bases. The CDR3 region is CATSSGTGNNQPQHF. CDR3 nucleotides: TGTGCCACCAGCAGCGGGACAGGGAACAATCAGCCCCAGCATTTT.

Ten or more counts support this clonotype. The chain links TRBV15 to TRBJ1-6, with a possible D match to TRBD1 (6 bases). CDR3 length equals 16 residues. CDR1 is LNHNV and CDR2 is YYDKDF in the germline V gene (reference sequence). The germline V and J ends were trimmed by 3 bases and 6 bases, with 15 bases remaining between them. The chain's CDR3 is CATSRGTGTRNSPLHF. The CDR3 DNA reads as TGTGCCACCAGCAGGGGGACCGGGACACGTAATTCACCCCTCCACTTT.

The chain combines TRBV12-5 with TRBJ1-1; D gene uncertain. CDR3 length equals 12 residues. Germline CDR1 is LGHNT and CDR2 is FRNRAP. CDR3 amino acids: CAWSTGDTEAFF. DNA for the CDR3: TGTGCCTGGAGTACCGGGGACACTGAAGCTTTCTTT.

The CDR3 bases are TGTGCCAGCAGTGACCTCGCGGGCACTGAAGCTTTCTTT. This gives the protein CASSDLAGTEAFF. The rearrangement uses TRBV6-4 and TRBJ1-1; D not resolved. V was trimmed by 2 bases and J by 4 bases, leaving 8 bases between them. From germline, CDR1 is MRHNA and CDR2 SNTAGT. This CDR3 has 13 amino acids.

CDR3 DNA: TGCGCCAGCAGCTTGCCCACGGGACAGGGCGGAGAGACCCAGTACTTC. This sequence encodes CASSLPTGQGGETQYF. The chain combines TRBV5-1 with TRBJ2-5; TRBD1 agrees at 9 bases. J was trimmed by 4 bases and V by 1 base; bases with no gene match: 8. The CDR3 sequence is 16 residues long. Germline V lookup: CDR1 SGHRS, CDR2 YFSETQ.

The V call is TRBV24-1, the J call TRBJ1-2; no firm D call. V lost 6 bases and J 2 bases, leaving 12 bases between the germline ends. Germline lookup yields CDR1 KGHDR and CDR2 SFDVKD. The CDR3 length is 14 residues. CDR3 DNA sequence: TGTGCCACCAGTCGGACGGATACAAACTATGGCTACACCTTC. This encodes CATSRTDTNYGYTF.